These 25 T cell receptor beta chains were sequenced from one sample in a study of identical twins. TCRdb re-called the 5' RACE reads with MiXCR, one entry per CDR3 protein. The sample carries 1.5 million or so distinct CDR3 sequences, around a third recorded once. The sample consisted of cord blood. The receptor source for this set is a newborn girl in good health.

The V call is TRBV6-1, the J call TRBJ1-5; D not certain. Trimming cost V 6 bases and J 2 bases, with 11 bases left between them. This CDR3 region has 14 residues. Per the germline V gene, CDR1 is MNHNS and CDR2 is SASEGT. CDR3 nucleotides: TGTGCCAGCAGAGGTCTGGCGGGCAATCAGCCCCAGCATTTT. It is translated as CASRGLAGNQPQHF.

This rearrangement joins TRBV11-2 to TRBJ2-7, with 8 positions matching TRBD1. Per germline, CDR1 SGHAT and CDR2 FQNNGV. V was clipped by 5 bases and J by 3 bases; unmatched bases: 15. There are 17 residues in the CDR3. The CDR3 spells CASSTLRGRMSLYEQYF. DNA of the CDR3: TGTGCCAGCAGCACCCTCAGGGGGCGGATGTCCCTCTACGAGCAGTACTTC.

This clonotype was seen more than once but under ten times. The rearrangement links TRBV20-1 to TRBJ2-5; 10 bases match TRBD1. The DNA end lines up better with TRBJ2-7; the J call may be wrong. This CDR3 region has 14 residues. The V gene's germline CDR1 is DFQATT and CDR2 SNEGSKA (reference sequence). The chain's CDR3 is CSAREGGTGAEQYF. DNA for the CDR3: TGCAGTGCTAGAGAGGGGGGGACAGGGGCCGAGCAGTACTTC.

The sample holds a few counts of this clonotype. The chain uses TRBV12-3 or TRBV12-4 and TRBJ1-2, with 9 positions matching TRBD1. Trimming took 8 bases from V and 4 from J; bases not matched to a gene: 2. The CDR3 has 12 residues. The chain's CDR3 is CASGGQGYGYTF. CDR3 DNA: TGTGCCAGCGGGGGACAGGGCTATGGCTACACCTTC.

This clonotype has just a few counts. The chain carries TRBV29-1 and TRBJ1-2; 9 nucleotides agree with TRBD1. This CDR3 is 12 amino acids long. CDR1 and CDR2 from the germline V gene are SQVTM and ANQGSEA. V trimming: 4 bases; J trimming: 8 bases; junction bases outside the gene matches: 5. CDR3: CSVVGQGRGYTF. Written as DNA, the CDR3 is TGCAGCGTTGTAGGACAGGGGCGAGGCTACACCTTC. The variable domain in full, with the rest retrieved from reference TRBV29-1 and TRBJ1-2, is SAVISQKPSRDICQRGTSLTIQCQVDSQVTMMFWYRQQPGQSLTLIATANQGSEATYESGFVIDKFPISRPNLTFSTLTVSNMSPEDSSIYLCSVVGQGRGYTFGSGTRLTVV.

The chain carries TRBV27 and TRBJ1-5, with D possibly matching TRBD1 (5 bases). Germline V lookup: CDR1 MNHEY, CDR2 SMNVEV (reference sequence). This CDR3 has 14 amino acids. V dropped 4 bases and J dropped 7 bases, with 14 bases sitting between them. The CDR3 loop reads CASSSQGFWQPQHF. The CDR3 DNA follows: TGTGCCAGCAGTTCCCAGGGTTTTTGGCAGCCCCAGCATTTT.

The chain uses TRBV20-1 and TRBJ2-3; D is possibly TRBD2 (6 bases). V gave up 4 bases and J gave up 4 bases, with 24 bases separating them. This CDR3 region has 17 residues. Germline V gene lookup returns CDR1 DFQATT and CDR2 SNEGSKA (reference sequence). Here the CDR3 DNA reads TGCAGTGCTAAGAAGTACGGGACGTTGCCGGGGGCAGATACGCAGTATTTT. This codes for CSAKKYGTLPGADTQYF.

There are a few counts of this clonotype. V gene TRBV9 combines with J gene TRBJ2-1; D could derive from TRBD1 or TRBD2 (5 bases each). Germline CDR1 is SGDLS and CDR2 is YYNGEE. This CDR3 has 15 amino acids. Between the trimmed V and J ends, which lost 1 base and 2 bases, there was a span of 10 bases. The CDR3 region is CASSVWGTPYNEQFF. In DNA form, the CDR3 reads TGTGCCAGCAGCGTATGGGGGACCCCCTACAATGAGCAGTTCTTC. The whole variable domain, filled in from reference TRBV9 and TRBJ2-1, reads DSGVTQTPKHLITATGQRVTLRCSPRSGDLSVYWYQQSLDQGLQFLIQYYNGEERAKGNILERFSAQQFPDLHSELNLSSLELGDSALYFCASSVWGTPYNEQFFGPGTRLTVL.

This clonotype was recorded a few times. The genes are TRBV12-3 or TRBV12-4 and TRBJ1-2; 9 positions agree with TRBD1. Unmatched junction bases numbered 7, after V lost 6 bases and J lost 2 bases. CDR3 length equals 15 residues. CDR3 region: CASRVNRGLNYGYTF. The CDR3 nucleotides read TGTGCCAGCAGGGTGAACAGGGGGCTCAACTATGGCTACACCTTC.

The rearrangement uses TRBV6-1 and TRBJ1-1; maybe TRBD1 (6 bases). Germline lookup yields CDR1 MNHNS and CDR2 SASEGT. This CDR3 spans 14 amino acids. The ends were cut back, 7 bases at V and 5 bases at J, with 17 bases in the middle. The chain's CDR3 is CASKVGGRGTEAFF. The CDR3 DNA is TGTGCCAGCAAGGTGGGGGGGCGGGGGACTGAAGCTTTCTTT.

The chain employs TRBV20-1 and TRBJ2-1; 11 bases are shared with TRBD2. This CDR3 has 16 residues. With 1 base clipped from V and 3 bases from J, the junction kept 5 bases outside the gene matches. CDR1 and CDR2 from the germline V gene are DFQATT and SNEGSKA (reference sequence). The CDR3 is CSARGPGLAVYNEQFF. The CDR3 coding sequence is TGCAGTGCTAGAGGACCGGGACTAGCGGTCTACAATGAGCAGTTCTTC.

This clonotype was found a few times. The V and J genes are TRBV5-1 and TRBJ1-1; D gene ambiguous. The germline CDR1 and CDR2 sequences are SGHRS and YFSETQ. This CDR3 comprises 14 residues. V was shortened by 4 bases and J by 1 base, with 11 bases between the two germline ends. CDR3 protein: CASSHRSPNTEAFF. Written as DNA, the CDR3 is TGCGCCAGCAGCCACCGGAGCCCGAACACTGAAGCTTTCTTT.

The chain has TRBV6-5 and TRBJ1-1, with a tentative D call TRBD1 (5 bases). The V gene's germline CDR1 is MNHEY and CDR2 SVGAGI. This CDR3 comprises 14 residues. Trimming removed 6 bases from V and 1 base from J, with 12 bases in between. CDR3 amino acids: CASRLRGRNTEAFF. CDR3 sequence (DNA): TGTGCCAGCAGGCTGAGGGGACGGAACACTGAAGCTTTCTTT.

The CDR3 DNA sequence: TGTGCCAGCAGCCAAGACAGGTGGACAGATACGCAGTATTTT. It is translated as CASSQDRWTDTQYF. The V gene is TRBV12-3 or TRBV12-4, the J gene TRBJ2-3, with TRBD1 as a possible D gene (6 bases). V lost 6 bases and J lost 3, with 13 bases in between. The CDR3 consists of 14 residues.

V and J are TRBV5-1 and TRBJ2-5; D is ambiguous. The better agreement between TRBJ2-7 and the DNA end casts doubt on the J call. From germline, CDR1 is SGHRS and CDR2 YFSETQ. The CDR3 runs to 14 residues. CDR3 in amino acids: CASSSGPSGVEQYF. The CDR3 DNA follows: TGCGCCAGCAGCTCCGGACCCTCTGGGGTCGAGCAGTACTTC.

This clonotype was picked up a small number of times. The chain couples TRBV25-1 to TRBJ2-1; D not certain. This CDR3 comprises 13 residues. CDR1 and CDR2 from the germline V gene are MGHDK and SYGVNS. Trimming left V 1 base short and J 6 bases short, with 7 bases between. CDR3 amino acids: CASSEFWGNEQFF. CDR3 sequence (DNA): TGTGCCAGCAGTGAATTCTGGGGCAATGAGCAGTTCTTC.

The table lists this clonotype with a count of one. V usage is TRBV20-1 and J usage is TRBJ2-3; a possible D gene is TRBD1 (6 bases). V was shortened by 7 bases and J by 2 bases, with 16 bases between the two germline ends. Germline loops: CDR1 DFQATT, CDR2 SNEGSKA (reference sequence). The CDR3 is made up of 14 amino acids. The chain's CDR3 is CSVASTGHTDTQYF. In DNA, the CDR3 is TGCAGTGTTGCGTCGACAGGCCACACAGATACGCAGTATTTT.

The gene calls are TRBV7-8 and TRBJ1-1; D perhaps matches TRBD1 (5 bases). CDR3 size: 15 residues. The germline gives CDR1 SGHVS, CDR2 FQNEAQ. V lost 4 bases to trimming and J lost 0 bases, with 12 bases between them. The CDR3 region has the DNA TGTGCCAGCAGCTCACCGGGACCCTTGAACACTGAAGCTTTCTTT. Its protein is CASSSPGPLNTEAFF.

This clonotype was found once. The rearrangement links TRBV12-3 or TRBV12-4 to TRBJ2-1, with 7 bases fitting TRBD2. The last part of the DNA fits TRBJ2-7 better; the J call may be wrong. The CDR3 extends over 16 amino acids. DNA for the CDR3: TGTGCCAGCAGTCCCCGAAGGGCGGGAGAACACAATGAGCAGTACTTC. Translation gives CASSPRRAGEHNEQYF.

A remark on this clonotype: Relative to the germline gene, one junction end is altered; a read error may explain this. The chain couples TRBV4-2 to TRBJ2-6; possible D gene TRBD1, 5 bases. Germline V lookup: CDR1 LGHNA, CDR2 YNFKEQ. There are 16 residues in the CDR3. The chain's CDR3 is CASSQVDLSGANVPTF. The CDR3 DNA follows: TGTGCCAGCAGCCAGGTCGACCTCTCTGGGGCCAACGTCCCGACTTTC.

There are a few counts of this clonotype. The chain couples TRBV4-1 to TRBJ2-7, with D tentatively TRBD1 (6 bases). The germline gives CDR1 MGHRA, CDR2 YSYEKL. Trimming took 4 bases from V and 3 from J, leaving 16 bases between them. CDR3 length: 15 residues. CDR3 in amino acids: CASSPQDRRHYEQYF. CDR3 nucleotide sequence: TGCGCCAGCAGCCCCCAAGACAGGCGTCACTACGAGCAGTACTTC.

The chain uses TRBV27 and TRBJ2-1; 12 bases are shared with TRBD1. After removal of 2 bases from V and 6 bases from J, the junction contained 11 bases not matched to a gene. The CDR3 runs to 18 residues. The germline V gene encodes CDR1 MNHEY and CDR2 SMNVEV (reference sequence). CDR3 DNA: TGTGCCAGCAGTTTAAGGTGGGGACAGGGGGCGCGAGGCAATGAGCAGTTCTTC. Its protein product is CASSLRWGQGARGNEQFF.

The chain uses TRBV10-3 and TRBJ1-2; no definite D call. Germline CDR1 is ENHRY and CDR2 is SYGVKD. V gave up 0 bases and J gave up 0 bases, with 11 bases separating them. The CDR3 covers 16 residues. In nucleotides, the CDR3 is TGTGCCATCAGTGAGTCGGGCCGGGTAGCTAACTATGGCTACACCTTC. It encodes CAISESGRVANYGYTF.

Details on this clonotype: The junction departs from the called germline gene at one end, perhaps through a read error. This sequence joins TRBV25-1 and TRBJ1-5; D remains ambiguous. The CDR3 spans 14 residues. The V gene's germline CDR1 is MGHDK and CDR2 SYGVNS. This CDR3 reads CACSEFAGNQPQHF. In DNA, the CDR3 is TGTGCCTGCAGTGAATTTGCGGGCAATCAGCCCCAGCATTTT. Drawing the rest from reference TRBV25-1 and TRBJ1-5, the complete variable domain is EADIYQTPRYLVIGTGKKITLECSQTMGHDKMYWYQQDPGMELHLIHYSYGVNSTEKGDLSSESTVSRIRTEHFPLTLESARPSHTSQYLCACSEFAGNQPQHFGDGTRLSIL.

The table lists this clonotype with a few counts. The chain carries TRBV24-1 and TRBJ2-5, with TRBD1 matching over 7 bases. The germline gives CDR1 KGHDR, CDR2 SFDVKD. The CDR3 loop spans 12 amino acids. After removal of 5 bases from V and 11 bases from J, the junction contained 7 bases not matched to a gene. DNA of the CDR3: TGTGCCACCAGTGGACAGGGCAATGAGCAGTACTTC. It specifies CATSGQGNEQYF.